This TCR beta chain was sequenced during a study of T cell repertoires in ileal Crohn's disease. Study-level background: Postoperative therapy was given to about half: fewer than 14 thiopurines, roughly 20 anti-TNF agents.

The germline V and J ends were trimmed by 0 bases and 5 bases, with 14 bases remaining between them. This CDR3 has 16 residues. CDR1 and CDR2 (germline): LNHNV, YYDKDF (reference sequence). Included were adult ileal or ileocolonic Crohn's patients indicated for ileocolonic resection. Here immunoSEQ multiplex PCR was the method, and the copy in TCRdb shows in-frame clones only, minus some. The sample yields under 7,000 clones, 95% seen once. This receptor was obtained from an adult with Crohn's disease. This chain links TRBV15 with TRBJ1-5, with D possibly matching TRBD1 (6 bases). What was sequenced was ileal tissue. CDR3 coding DNA: TGTGCCACCAGCAGAGAGAACCCTCAGGGGTATCAGCCCCAGCATTTT. Translated: CATSRENPQGYQPQHF.